These 16 T cell receptor beta chains came from one sample sequenced in a study of cytomegalovirus exposure and HLA in healthy donors. Use of 60 Vbeta and 13 Jbeta primers characterized the PCR. Clones were read by immunoSEQ multiplex PCR, and TCRdb kept only the in-frame ones, dropping some. The sample has about 130,000 clones, 70% to 85% seen once. The specimen was PBMCs. These receptors came from a boy between 2 and 10 years old in good health and CMV-seronegative.

CDR3 coding DNA: TGTGCCAGCAGCTCCTCTACCCGATGGGCCTTCTACGAGCAGTACTTC. Translated: CASSSSTRWAFYEQYF. The chain links TRBV11-2 to TRBJ2-7; no clear D gene. CDR3 length: 16 amino acids. Germline V gene data show CDR1 as SGHAT and CDR2 as FQNNGV. V dropped 4 bases and J dropped 3 bases, with 19 bases sitting between them.

This clone came up once. The V and J genes are TRBV6-5 and TRBJ1-3; D gene ambiguous. Trimming removed 2 bases at V and 0 bases at J, with 11 bases between. CDR1 and CDR2 from the germline V gene are MNHEY and SVGAGI. The CDR3 consists of 16 residues. This chain's CDR3 is CASSYAGRDSGNTIYF. CDR3 sequence (DNA): TGTGCCAGCAGTTACGCCGGCCGGGACTCTGGAAACACCATATATTTT.

This chain connects TRBV11-3 to TRBJ2-7; 9 bases line up with TRBD1. Germline trimming cut 2 bases from V and 6 bases from J; bases unmatched to any gene: 2. This CDR3 is built from 13 residues. From germline, CDR1 is SGHNT and CDR2 YENEEA. CDR3 bases: TGTGCCAGCAGCTTAAACAGGGGGCCCGAGCAGTACTTC. It encodes CASSLNRGPEQYF.

The V call is TRBV5-5, the J call TRBJ1-3; no clear D gene. The ends were cut back, 0 bases at V and 6 bases at J, with 16 bases in the middle. Germline V CDR1 and CDR2: SGHKS, YYEKEE (reference sequence). The CDR3 contains 16 residues. The CDR3 DNA reads TGTGCCAGCAGCTTGGGGTTGTGGGCCCTAAAAAACACCATATATTTT. It translates to CASSLGLWALKNTIYF.

The chain employs TRBV15 and TRBJ1-1; possible D gene TRBD1, 5 bases. This CDR3 is built from 13 residues. The V end was cut by 0 bases, the J end by 8 bases, with 10 bases between. CDR1 is LNHNV, CDR2 YYDKDF, per germline (reference sequence). For the CDR3, the DNA is TGTGCCACCAGCAGAGATAGGGGTCGAGAAGCTTTCTTT. Translation: CATSRDRGREAFF.

V and J are TRBV6-1 and TRBJ2-5, with TRBD1 matching over 8 bases. CDR1 MNHNS and CDR2 SASEGT come from the germline V gene. V was clipped by 10 bases and J by 5 bases; unmatched bases: 15. CDR3 length: 15 amino acids. CDR3 DNA sequence: TGTGCCACTGACCAGGGGGCGCTAGGAGGGGAGACCCAGTACTTC. This codes for CATDQGALGGETQYF.

CDR3 residues: CASSLWELAGGPYEQYV. In nucleotides, the CDR3 is TGTGCCAGCAGCTTGTGGGAACTAGCGGGAGGACCCTACGAGCAGTACGTC. The chain couples TRBV5-6 to TRBJ2-7; 12 bases agree with TRBD2. Germline-derived CDR1 and CDR2 are SGHDT and YYEEEE. V lost 1 base and J lost 2; bases outside the gene matches: 7. The CDR3 extends over 17 amino acids.

The chain employs TRBV7-9 and TRBJ2-3; possible D gene TRBD1, 6 bases. Germline assignment: CDR1 SEHNR and CDR2 FQNEAQ (reference sequence). With 3 bases removed from V and 0 bases from J, the gap between germline ends came to 10 bases. The CDR3 is made up of 15 amino acids. Here the CDR3 DNA reads TGTGCCAGCAGCTTCACAGGGCTAAGCACAGATACGCAGTATTTT. As protein: CASSFTGLSTDTQYF.

V usage is TRBV12-1 and J usage is TRBJ1-5; the table assigns TRBD1, which was not confirmed against the DNA. TRBV12-1 is an annotated pseudogene. The CDR3 is made up of 16 amino acids. CDR3 in DNA: TGTGCCAGCAGCTTTGTAGGGGGACACGGCAATCAGCCCCAGCATTTT. Its protein product is CASSFVGGHGNQPQHF.

Only one count was recorded for this clone. The rearrangement joins TRBV30 to TRBJ2-1; D gene uncertain. From germline, CDR1 is GTSNPN and CDR2 SVGIG (reference sequence). The V end was cut by 0 bases, the J end by 2 bases, with 14 bases between. The CDR3 sequence is 16 residues long. CDR3 sequence reads: CAWSVESSRAYNEQFF. In DNA, the CDR3 is TGTGCCTGGAGTGTCGAGTCTTCACGAGCCTACAATGAGCAGTTCTTC.

This clone showed up just once. V is TRBV19 and J is TRBJ2-3, with D possibly TRBD2 on 6 matching bases. Germline V gene lookup returns CDR1 LNHDA and CDR2 SQIVND (reference sequence). This CDR3 contains 13 residues. V was cut by 5 bases and J by 10 bases, with 16 bases left in between. The CDR3, as DNA: TGTGCCAGTAGTCCCGGGACTGGGGTGCCGCAGTATTTT. It yields the protein CASSPGTGVPQYF.

This chain joins TRBV5-1 and TRBJ1-4; D is ambiguous. The V end lost 0 bases, the J end lost 3 bases, and 6 bases lay between the germline ends. The germline V gene encodes CDR1 SGHRS and CDR2 YFSETQ. The CDR3 sequence is 14 residues long. The CDR3 is CASSLVSANEKLFF. In DNA, the CDR3 is TGCGCCAGCAGCTTGGTATCGGCTAATGAAAAACTGTTTTTT.

The chain recombines TRBV7-9 with TRBJ1-1, with TRBD1 matching 7 bases. After removal of 5 bases from V and 3 bases from J, the junction contained 12 bases not matched to a gene. Germline lookup yields CDR1 SEHNR and CDR2 FQNEAQ (reference sequence). This CDR3 spans 16 amino acids. CDR3 loop: CASSVTLRGPYTEAFF. Here the CDR3 DNA reads TGTGCCAGCAGCGTAACGCTGAGGGGGCCTTACACTGAAGCTTTCTTT.

The rearrangement links TRBV19 to TRBJ2-2; no clear D. The CDR3 is made up of 12 amino acids. Per the germline V gene, CDR1 is LNHDA and CDR2 is SQIVND (reference sequence). Trimming cost V 3 bases and J 6 bases, with 5 bases left between them. This CDR3 is CASSISPGELFF. CDR3 DNA sequence: TGTGCCAGTAGTATCTCTCCCGGGGAGCTGTTTTTT.

This chain uses TRBV30 with TRBJ2-1; the D gene is possibly TRBD1 (6 bases). V lost 6 bases to trimming and J lost 0 bases, with 12 bases between them. The germline gives CDR1 GTSNPN, CDR2 SVGIG (reference sequence). The CDR3 contains 14 residues. The CDR3 here is CACLQGTSYNEQFF. Written as DNA, the CDR3 is TGTGCCTGTCTCCAGGGGACCTCCTACAATGAGCAGTTCTTC.

The chain links TRBV7-3 to TRBJ2-1; 7 bases fit TRBD2. With V trimmed by 5 bases and J by 4 bases, 11 bases remained unmatched. Germline V gene sequence: CDR1 SGHTA, CDR2 FQGTGA. This CDR3 has 16 amino acids. CDR3 coding DNA: TGTGCCAGCAGCCGACTAGCAGACGCGGGTTACAATGAGCAGTTCTTC. It translates to CASSRLADAGYNEQFF.